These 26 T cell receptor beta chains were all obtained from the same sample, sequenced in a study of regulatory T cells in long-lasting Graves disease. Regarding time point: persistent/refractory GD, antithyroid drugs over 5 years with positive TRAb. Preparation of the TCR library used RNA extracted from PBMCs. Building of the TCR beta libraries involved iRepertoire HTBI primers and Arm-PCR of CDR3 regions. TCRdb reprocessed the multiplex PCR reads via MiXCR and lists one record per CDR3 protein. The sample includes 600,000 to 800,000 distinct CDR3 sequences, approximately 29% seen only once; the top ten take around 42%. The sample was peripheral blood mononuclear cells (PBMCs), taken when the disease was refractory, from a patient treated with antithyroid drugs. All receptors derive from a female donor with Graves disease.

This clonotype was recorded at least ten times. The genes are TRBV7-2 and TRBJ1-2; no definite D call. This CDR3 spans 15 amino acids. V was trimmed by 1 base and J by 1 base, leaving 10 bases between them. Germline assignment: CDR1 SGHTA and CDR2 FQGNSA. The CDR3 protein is CASSLDGSNNYGYTF. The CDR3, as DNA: TGTGCCAGCAGCTTAGATGGCAGCAATAACTATGGCTACACCTTC.

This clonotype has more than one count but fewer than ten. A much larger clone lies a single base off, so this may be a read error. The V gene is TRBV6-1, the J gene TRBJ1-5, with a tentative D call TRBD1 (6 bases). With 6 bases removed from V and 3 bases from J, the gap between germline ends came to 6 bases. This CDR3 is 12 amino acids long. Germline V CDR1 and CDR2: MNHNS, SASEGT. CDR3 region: CASRGANQPQHF. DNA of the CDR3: TGTGCCAGCAGGGGGGCCAATCAGCCCCAGCATTTT.

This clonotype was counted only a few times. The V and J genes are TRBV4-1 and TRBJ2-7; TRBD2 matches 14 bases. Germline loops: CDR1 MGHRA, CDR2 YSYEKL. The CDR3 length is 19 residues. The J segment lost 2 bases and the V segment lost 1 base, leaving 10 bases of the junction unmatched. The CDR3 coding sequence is TGCGCCAGCAGCCAAGTCTTGACTAGCGGGAGGGCCGGGACCTACGAGCAGTACTTC. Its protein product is CASSQVLTSGRAGTYEQYF.

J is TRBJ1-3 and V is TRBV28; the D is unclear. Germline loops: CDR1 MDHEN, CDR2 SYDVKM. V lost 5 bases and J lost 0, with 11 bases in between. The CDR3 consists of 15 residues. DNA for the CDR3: TGTGCCAGCAGTCCCCTTGTGAGCTCTGGAAACACCATATATTTT. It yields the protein CASSPLVSSGNTIYF. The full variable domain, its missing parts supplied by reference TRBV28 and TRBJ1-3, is DVKVTQSSRYLVKRTGEKVFLECVQDMDHENMFWYRQDPGLGLRLIYFSYDVKMKEKGDIPEGYSVSREKKERFSLILESASTNQTSMYLCASSPLVSSGNTIYFGEGSWLTVV.

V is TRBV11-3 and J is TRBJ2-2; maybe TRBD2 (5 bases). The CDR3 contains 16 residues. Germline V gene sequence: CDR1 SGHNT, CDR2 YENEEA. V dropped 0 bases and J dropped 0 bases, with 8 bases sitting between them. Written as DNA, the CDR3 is TGTGCCAGCAGCTTAGAGTTGACTACGAACACCGGGGAGCTGTTTTTT. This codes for CASSLELTTNTGELFF.

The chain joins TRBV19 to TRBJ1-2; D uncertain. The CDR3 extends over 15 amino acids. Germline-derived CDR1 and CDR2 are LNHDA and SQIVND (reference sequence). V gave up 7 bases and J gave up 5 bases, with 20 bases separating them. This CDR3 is CASTAQALSQYGYTF. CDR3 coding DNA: TGTGCCAGTACGGCTCAGGCACTTAGCCAATATGGCTACACCTTC.

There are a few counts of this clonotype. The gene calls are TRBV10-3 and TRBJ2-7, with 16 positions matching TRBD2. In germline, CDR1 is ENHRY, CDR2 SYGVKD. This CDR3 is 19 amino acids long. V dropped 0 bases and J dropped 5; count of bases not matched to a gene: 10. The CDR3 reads CAISESNGTSGRATNEQYF. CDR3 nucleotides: TGTGCCATCAGTGAGTCGAATGGGACTAGCGGGAGGGCCACCAACGAGCAGTACTTC.

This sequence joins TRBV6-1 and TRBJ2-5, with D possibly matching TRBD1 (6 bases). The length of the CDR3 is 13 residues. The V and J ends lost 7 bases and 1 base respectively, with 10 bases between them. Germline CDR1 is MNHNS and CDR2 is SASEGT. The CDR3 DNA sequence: TGTGCCAGCAAGAGAGGGGGCCAAGAGACCCAGTACTTC. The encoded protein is CASKRGGQETQYF.

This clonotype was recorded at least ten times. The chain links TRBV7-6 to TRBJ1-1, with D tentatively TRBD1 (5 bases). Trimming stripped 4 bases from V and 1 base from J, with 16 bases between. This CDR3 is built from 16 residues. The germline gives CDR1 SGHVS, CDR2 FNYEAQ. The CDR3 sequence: CASSSPTGLRNTEAFF. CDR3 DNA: TGTGCCAGCAGCTCGCCCACGGGACTTCGGAACACTGAAGCTTTCTTT.

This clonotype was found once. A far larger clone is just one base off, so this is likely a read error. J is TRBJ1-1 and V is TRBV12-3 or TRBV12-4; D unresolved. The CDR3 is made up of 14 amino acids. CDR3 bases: TGTGCCAGCAGCCTTAGGGCGATGAACACTGGAGCTTTCTTT. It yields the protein CASSLRAMNTGAFF.

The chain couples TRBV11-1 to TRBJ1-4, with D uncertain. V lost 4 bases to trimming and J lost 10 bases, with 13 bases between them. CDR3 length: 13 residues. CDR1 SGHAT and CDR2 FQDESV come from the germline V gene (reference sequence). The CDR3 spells CASSSTLRGKLFF. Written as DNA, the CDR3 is TGTGCCAGCAGCTCGACCCTACGAGGAAAACTGTTTTTT.

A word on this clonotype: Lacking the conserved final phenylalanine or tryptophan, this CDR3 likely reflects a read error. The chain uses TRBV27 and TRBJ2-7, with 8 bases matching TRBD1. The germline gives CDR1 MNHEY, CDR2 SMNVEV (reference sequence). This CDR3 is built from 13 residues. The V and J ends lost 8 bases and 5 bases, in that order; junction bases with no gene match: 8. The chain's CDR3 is CASRDRGSNEQYL. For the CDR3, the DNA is TGTGCCAGCCGAGACAGGGGTTCCAACGAGCAGTACCTC.

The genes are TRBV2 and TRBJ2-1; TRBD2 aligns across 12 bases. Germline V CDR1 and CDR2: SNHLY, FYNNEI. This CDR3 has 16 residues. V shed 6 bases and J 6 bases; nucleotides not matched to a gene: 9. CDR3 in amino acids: CASSLYRTSGINEQFF. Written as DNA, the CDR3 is TGTGCCAGCAGCCTATACCGGACTAGCGGGATCAATGAGCAGTTCTTC.

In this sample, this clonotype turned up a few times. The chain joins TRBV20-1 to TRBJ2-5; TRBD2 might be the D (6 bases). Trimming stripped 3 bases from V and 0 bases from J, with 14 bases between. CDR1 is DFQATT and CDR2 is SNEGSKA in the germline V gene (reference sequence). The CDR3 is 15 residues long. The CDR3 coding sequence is TGCAGTGCTAGTGCGGCTAGCGTAAACCAAGAGACCCAGTACTTC. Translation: CSASAASVNQETQYF.

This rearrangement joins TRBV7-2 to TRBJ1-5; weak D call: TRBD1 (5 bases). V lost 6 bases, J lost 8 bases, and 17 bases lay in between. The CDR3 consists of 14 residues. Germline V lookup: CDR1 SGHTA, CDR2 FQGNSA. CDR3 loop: CASRPGQANEPQHF. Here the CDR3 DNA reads TGTGCCAGCAGACCCGGACAAGCAAATGAGCCCCAGCATTTT.

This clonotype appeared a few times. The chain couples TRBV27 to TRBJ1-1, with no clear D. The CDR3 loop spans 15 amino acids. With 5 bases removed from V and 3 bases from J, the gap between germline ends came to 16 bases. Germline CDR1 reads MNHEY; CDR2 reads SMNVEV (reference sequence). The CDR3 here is CASSPHNTGDTEAFF. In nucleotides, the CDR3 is TGTGCCAGCAGTCCCCATAACACGGGAGACACTGAAGCTTTCTTT.

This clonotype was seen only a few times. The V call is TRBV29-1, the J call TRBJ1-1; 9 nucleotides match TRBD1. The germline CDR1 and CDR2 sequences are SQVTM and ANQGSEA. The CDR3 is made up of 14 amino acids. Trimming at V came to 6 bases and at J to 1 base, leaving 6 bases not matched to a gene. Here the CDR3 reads CSVASTGGNTEAFF. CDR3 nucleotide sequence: TGCAGCGTGGCCTCGACAGGGGGGAACACTGAAGCTTTCTTT.

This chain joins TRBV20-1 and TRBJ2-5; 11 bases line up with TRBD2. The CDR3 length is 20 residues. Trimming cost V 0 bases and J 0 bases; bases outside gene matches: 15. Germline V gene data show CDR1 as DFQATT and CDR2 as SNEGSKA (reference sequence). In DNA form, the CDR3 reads TGCAGTGCTAGAGATCAGCGGGGTCTAGCGGGAGGCCCGTACCAAGAGACCCAGTACTTC. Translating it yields CSARDQRGLAGGPYQETQYF.

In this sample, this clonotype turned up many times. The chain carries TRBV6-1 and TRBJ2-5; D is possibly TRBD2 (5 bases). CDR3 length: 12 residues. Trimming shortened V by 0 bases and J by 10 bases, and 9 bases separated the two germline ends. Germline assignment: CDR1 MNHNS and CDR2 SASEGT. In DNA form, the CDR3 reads TGTGCCAGCAGTGAAGCCACCCGGGGCCAGTACTTC. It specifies CASSEATRGQYF.

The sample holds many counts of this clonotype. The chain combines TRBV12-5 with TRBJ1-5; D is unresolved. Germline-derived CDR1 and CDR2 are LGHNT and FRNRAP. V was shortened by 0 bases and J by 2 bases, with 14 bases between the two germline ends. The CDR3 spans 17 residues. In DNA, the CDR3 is TGTGCTAGTGGTTTGGTACATAAAGGGTCGGGCAATCAGCCCCAGCATTTT. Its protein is CASGLVHKGSGNQPQHF.

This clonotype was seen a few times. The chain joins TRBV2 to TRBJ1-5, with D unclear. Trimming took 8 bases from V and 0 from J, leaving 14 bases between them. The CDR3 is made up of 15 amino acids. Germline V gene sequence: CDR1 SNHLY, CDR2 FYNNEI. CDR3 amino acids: CASLGLDYSNQPQHF. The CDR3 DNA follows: TGTGCCAGCTTAGGCCTCGATTATAGCAATCAGCCCCAGCATTTT.

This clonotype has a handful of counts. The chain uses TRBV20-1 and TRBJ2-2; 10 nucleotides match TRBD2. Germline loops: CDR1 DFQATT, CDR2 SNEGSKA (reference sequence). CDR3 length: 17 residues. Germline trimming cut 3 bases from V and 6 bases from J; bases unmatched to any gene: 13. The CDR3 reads CSASPLAGDRQSGELFF. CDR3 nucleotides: TGCAGTGCTAGCCCCCTAGCGGGAGACCGTCAGTCCGGGGAGCTGTTTTTT.

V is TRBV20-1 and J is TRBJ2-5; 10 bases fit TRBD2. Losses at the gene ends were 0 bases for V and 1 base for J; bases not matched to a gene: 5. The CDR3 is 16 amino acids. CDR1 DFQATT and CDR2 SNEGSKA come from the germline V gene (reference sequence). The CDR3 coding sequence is TGCAGTGCTAGAGACGGTAGCGGGAGGACCCAAGAGACCCAGTACTTC. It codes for CSARDGSGRTQETQYF.

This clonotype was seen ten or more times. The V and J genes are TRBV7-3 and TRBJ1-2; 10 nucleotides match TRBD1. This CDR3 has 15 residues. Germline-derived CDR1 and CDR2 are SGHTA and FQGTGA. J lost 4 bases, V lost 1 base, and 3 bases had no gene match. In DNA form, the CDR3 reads TGTGCCAGCAGCTTAAGCGGGACAGGGGCCTATGGCTACACCTTC. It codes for CASSLSGTGAYGYTF.

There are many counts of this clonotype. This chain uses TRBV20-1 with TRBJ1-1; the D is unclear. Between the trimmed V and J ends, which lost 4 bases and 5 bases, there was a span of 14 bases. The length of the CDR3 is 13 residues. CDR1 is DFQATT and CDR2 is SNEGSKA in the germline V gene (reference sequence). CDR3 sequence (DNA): TGCAGTGCTAAGTACTCTGGGCGGACTGAAGCTTTCTTT. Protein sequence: CSAKYSGRTEAFF.

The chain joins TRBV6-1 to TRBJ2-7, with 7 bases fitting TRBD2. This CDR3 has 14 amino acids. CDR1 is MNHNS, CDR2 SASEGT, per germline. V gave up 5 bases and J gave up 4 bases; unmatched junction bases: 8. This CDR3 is CASSLAGDVYEQYF. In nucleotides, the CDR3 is TGTGCCAGCAGTCTGGCGGGAGACGTGTACGAGCAGTACTTC.